This T cell receptor beta chain was observed in a study of blood T cell repertoires in COVID-19 (dated by TCRdb to 2018 to 2020). For context, the study as a whole: The collaborator samples originated in the United States, Italy and Spain and spanned the acute and convalescent phases of COVID-19. Where HLA class I and class II types were available, the types were taken from metadata supplied by the sample provider, not from assay-based typing. The samples were drawn from two sources: the first 160 participants of the ongoing ImmuneRACE study, and some 1,300 subjects contributed by 6 global collaborators. Subjects who had been exposed to COVID-19, were actively infected with it, or had recovered from it provided the deeply sampled blood TCRbeta repertoires that made up the dataset. Nearly every sample came with metadata listing a de-identified subject ID, COVID-19 status, age in years and sex. The prospective study material was composed of cDNA or gDNA derived from T cells, B-cell-depleted T cells, or PBMCs. A freely available public database, intended as a resource for researchers studying the immune response to SARS-CoV-2, is where the repertoires were released. Findings and caveats that apply to the study as a whole: The quantity of clinical and demographic metadata differed by source and by participant and was supplied without curation.

TCRbeta CDR3 regions were amplified from genomic DNA by means of the immunoSEQ Assay, a bias-controlled multiplex PCR. Concerning the study's data processing: The number of nucleated cells in each sample was estimated from the amplification of reference gene primers within the assay. Sequence reads were collapsed and filtered to measure the absolute abundance of every unique TCRbeta CDR3 rearrangement. Productive Simpson clonality was computed per sample as the square root of Simpson's diversity index over productive rearrangements. In TCRdb, the immuneACCESS table is reduced to in-frame sequences with V and J assigned. These tables do not hold every clone; where another copy was compared, an unresolved V gene accounts for under half, and the others remain unexplained. The V and J calls and the clone size are those of that table, but D and trimming were determined from the DNA. A total of 95,000 to 150,000 clones appear in this sample, roughly 83% of them only once. The ten largest clones add up to 5% to 6.5% of the sample.

Of note for this clone: Its antigen remains unidentified. No clone much larger than this one lies a single base away; base qualities are absent.

Whole blood was collected in K2EDTA tubes by collaborating institutions according to the institutions' own protocols. For TCRbeta analysis, collaborator samples were shipped as frozen whole blood, as isolated PBMCs, or as DNA extracted from either sample type. Spanning cysteine to phenylalanine, the CDR3 consists of 15 amino acids. The retained sequence is limited to the CDR3, 45 bases, with the frame set at the first base. Trimming costs V 0 bases and J 5 bases, and their ends lie 11 bases apart. According to the germline V gene (reference sequence), CDR1 reads PRHDT and CDR2 reads FYEKMQ. Sequencing was carried out using peripheral blood. The sequence was obtained from a human donor in a cohort sampled during active COVID-19. Recombination joined TRBV13 with TRBJ1-5; TRBD1 might be the D gene, on 5 matching bases. The DNA sequence follows: TGTGCCAGCAGCTTAGGTAGGGGAAGGGATCAGCCCCAGCATTTT. This sequence encodes CASSLGRGRDQPQHF.